These 2 T cell receptor beta chains were all obtained from the same sample, sequenced in a study of OX40 agonist ivuxolimab in advanced cancers. Assay: immunoSEQ multiplex PCR; the TCRdb copy retains only in-frame clones and omits some. The sample comprises more than 55,000 clones, 82% of which are singletons, and 3.5% to 4.5% rests with the top ten. This specimen was CD4+ or CD8+ T cells sorted from blood, taken in a trial of the OX40 agonist ivuxolimab. These receptor sequences come from an adult with an advanced solid tumor such as melanoma, head and neck, liver or kidney cancer.

Only one count was recorded for this clone. The chain uses TRBV18 and TRBJ1-3; possibly TRBD1 for D (5 bases). The V gene lost 2 bases and the J gene lost 0 bases, with 11 bases spanning the gap. The germline V gene has CDR1 KGHSH and CDR2 LQKENI. The CDR3 is made up of 16 amino acids. The CDR3 bases are TGTGCCAGCTCACCAACAGGAGATAGCTCTGGAAACACCATATATTTT. Residues: CASSPTGDSSGNTIYF.

The chain couples TRBV9 to TRBJ2-1; D possibly corresponds to TRBD1 (6 bases). Trimming took 2 bases from V and 2 from J, leaving 11 bases between them. The germline V gene encodes CDR1 SGDLS and CDR2 YYNGEE. The CDR3 has 15 residues. Here the CDR3 DNA reads TGTGCCAGCAGCGTCGAACAGGGTACCTACAATGAGCAGTTCTTC. As protein: CASSVEQGTYNEQFF.